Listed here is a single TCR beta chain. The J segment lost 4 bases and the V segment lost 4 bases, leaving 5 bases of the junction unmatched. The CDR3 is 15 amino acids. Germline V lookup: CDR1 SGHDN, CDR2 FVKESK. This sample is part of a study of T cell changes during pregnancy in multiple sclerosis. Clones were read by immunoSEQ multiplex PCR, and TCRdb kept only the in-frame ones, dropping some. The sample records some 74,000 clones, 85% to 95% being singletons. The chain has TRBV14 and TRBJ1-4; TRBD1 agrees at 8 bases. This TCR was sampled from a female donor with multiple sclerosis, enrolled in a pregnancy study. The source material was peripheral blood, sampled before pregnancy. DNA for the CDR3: TGTGCCAGCAGCCCTTGGACAGGGCATAATGAAAAACTGTTTTTT. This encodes CASSPWTGHNEKLFF.